What follows is one T cell receptor beta chain and its context. No antigen is known for it. This CDR3 is built from 16 residues. The V gene's germline CDR1 is MGHRA and CDR2 YSYEKL. Trimming stripped 3 bases from V and 0 bases from J, with 13 bases between. The data originate from a study of cytomegalovirus exposure and HLA in healthy donors. Across the study: Among 150 million to 200 million T cells, an earlier analysis found 95 million to 140 million unique TCR beta sequences.

Everyone who donated was a healthy bone marrow donor. Use of 60 Vbeta and 13 Jbeta primers characterized the PCR. Repertoires were generated with immunoSEQ multiplex PCR, while TCRdb's copy carries only in-frame clones and drops some. The profile shows some 150,000 clones, 76% of them singletons. Study results and caveats: Further analysis, carried out later, found HLA-associated TCR beta chains more clonally expanded than equally common other chains.

This TCR was recovered from a female donor in good health and CMV-seropositive. This chain links TRBV4-1 with TRBJ2-3, with D perhaps TRBD1 (6 bases). The sample comprised PBMCs. CDR3: CASSQDSHASTDTQYF. The CDR3 bases are TGCGCCAGCAGCCAGGACAGTCACGCTAGCACAGATACGCAGTATTTT.